Below are 27 T cell receptor beta chains sequenced from a single sample in a study of shared clonotypes between healthy human individuals. Profiled with immunoSEQ multiplex PCR; TCRdb holds only in-frame clones, not every one. This sample has roughly 1,000,000 clones, with around 78% found just once. Sequencing used memory CD4+ T cells from PBMCs. Indicated subset: CD45RA-negative fraction. These receptor sequences come from a man in his late teens or twenties in good health. Some clones in this sample may be carry-over from other donors' samples.

This clone was seen once. V is TRBV4-2 and J is TRBJ1-4, with a weak D call TRBD1 (6 bases). The CDR3 sequence is 19 residues long. The germline V gene has CDR1 LGHNA and CDR2 YNFKEQ. The V and J ends lost 0 bases and 0 bases respectively, with 17 bases between them. The CDR3 sequence: CASSQEAPRGATTNEKLFF. The CDR3 DNA sequence: TGTGCCAGCAGCCAAGAGGCCCCTCGGGGGGCGACAACTAATGAAAAACTGTTTTTT.

The J gene is TRBJ2-7, the V gene TRBV18; TRBD1 matches at 8 bases. J was trimmed by 3 bases and V by 6 bases; bases with no gene match: 10. Germline loops: CDR1 KGHSH, CDR2 LQKENI. This CDR3 is 15 amino acids long. The CDR3 nucleotides are TGTGCCAGCTCCCAACTGGGGACAGGAGACTACGAGCAGTACTTC. Protein product: CASSQLGTGDYEQYF.

In DNA, the CDR3 is TGTGCCAGCTCATCGGACGGAGAGACCCAGTACTTC. Amino acids: CASSSDGETQYF. J is TRBJ2-5 and V is TRBV18; D is unresolved. CDR1 KGHSH and CDR2 LQKENI come from the germline V gene. The CDR3 length is 12 residues. Trimming removed 5 bases from V and 4 bases from J, with 8 bases in between.

The rearrangement links TRBV2 to TRBJ2-7; 14 bases line up with TRBD2. The V segment lost 3 bases and the J segment 0 bases; nucleotides outside the gene matches: 4. The CDR3 is 17 residues long. The V gene's germline CDR1 is SNHLY and CDR2 FYNNEI. CDR3 sequence reads: CASSERTSGRSSYEQYF. CDR3 sequence (DNA): TGTGCCAGCAGTGAGAGGACTAGCGGGAGGAGCTCCTACGAGCAGTACTTC.

This clone was seen many times. This chain uses TRBV5-1 with TRBJ2-3; D is possibly TRBD2 (5 bases). V was pared by 4 bases and J by 1 base, with 10 bases between. CDR1 SGHRS and CDR2 YFSETQ come from the germline V gene. CDR3 size: 14 residues. CDR3 nucleotides: TGCGCCAGCAGCATCAGTAGCGGCACAGATACGCAGTATTTT. Translation gives CASSISSGTDTQYF.

This clone was seen at least ten times. The chain uses TRBV5-6 and TRBJ1-2, with D perhaps TRBD1 (5 bases). There are 14 residues in the CDR3. Trimming shortened V by 0 bases and J by 7 bases, and 13 bases separated the two germline ends. Germline loops: CDR1 SGHDT, CDR2 YYEEEE. The CDR3 nucleotides are TGTGCCAGCAGCTTGGGGCAGGGAGGTCGTGGCTACACCTTC. Its translation is CASSLGQGGRGYTF. The full variable domain, completed using reference TRBV5-6 and TRBJ1-2, is DAGVTQSPTHLIKTRGQQVTLRCSPKSGHDTVSWYQQALGQGPQFIFQYYEEEERQRGNFPDRFSGHQFPNYSSELNVNALLLGDSALYLCASSLGQGGRGYTFGSGTRLTVV.

The V and J genes are TRBV11-2 and TRBJ2-1; TRBD1 matches at 7 bases. The trim removed 1 base at V and 1 base at J, leaving 10 bases unmatched. This CDR3 has 18 amino acids. The V gene's germline CDR1 is SGHAT and CDR2 FQNNGV. This CDR3 is CASSLVVSAGGSYNEQFF. The CDR3 DNA sequence: TGTGCCAGCAGCTTAGTCGTTTCGGCAGGGGGTTCCTACAATGAGCAGTTCTTC.

The table lists this clone with a few counts. This chain uses TRBV6-5 with TRBJ2-1, with D maybe TRBD1 (6 bases). The V and J ends lost 10 bases and 3 bases respectively, with 16 bases between them. CDR1 is MNHEY and CDR2 is SVGAGI in the germline V gene. The CDR3 contains 14 residues. CDR3 in amino acids: CATQAGVYYNEQFF. The CDR3 DNA sequence: TGTGCCACCCAGGCAGGGGTCTACTACAATGAGCAGTTCTTC.

The chain carries TRBV10-3 and TRBJ1-1; D unresolved. V was pared by 4 bases and J by 1 base, with 7 bases between. This CDR3 has 13 residues. Germline CDR1 is ENHRY and CDR2 is SYGVKD. CDR3 DNA: TGTGCCATCAGTGCGTCACCGAACACTGAAGCTTTCTTT. This translates into CAISASPNTEAFF.

The J gene is TRBJ2-2, the V gene TRBV11-3, with 11 bases identical to TRBD2. CDR1 is SGHNT and CDR2 is YENEEA in the germline V gene. The CDR3 sequence is 18 residues long. Trimming took 3 bases from V and 1 from J; bases not matched to a gene: 7. The CDR3 region has the DNA TGTGCCAGCAGCTTTGGGGGACTAGCGGACCTGAACACCGGGGAGCTGTTTTTT. Its translation: CASSFGGLADLNTGELFF.

The gene calls are TRBV5-5 and TRBJ2-5; maybe TRBD1 (5 bases). The CDR3 covers 13 residues. Germline CDR1 is SGHKS and CDR2 is YYEKEE (reference sequence). V was shortened by 4 bases and J by 3 bases, with 10 bases between the two germline ends. DNA of the CDR3: TGTGCCAGCAGCACCCAGGGTAAAGAGACCCAGTACTTC. Protein product: CASSTQGKETQYF.

The chain couples TRBV7-3 to TRBJ2-1; D not resolved. Trimming removed 5 bases at V and 8 bases at J, with 13 bases between. The CDR3 spans 13 residues. Per the germline V gene, CDR1 is SGHTA and CDR2 is FQGTGA. The DNA for the CDR3 is TGTGCCAGCAGCCTACCGAGTATCCATGAGCAGTTCTTC. As protein: CASSLPSIHEQFF.

The chain combines TRBV2 with TRBJ2-2, with TRBD1 matching 8 bases. The junction had 4 bases not matched to a gene; V was cut back by 6 bases and J by 1 base. Per the germline V gene, CDR1 is SNHLY and CDR2 is FYNNEI. The CDR3 runs to 15 residues. CDR3: CASRLGQENTGELFF. The CDR3 nucleotides are TGTGCCAGCAGGCTGGGACAGGAGAACACCGGGGAGCTGTTTTTT.

The J gene is TRBJ1-1, the V gene TRBV7-2; TRBD1 matches at 8 bases. The CDR3 contains 14 residues. Germline loops: CDR1 SGHTA, CDR2 FQGNSA. V shed 5 bases and J 3 bases; nucleotides not matched to a gene: 5. This CDR3 is CASSRGRGHTEAFF. The CDR3, as DNA: TGTGCCAGCAGCCGGGGCAGGGGGCACACTGAAGCTTTCTTT. Based on the CDR3 plus reference TRBV7-2 and TRBJ1-1, the full variable domain is GAGVSQSPSNKVTEKGKDVELRCDPISGHTALYWYRQSLGQGLEFLIYFQGNSAPDKSGLPSDRFSAERTGGSVSTLTIQRTQQEDSAVYLCASSRGRGHTEAFFGQGTRLTVV.

The sample holds one count of this clone. The rearrangement joins TRBV29-1 to TRBJ2-7, with D possibly TRBD2 on 6 matching bases. The CDR3 is made up of 14 amino acids. Germline lookup yields CDR1 SQVTM and CDR2 ANQGSEA. Deletions cut 7 bases from V and 2 bases from J, with 18 bases between. CDR3 in amino acids: CSAGLGGTPYEQYF. The CDR3 DNA follows: TGCAGCGCGGGACTGGGCGGGACTCCCTACGAGCAGTACTTC.

This clone came up a few times. This chain joins TRBV7-9 and TRBJ1-2, with D possibly being TRBD1 (6 bases). CDR1 and CDR2 from the germline V gene are SEHNR and FQNEAQ (reference sequence). This CDR3 is 15 amino acids long. With 5 bases removed from V and 4 bases from J, the gap between germline ends came to 17 bases. The CDR3 DNA reads TGTGCCAGCAGCCCTGGGACACTAAAATCCTATGGCTACACCTTC. Its translation: CASSPGTLKSYGYTF.

V and J are TRBV30 and TRBJ1-2; 12 bases fit TRBD1. Germline trimming cut 4 bases from V and 5 bases from J; bases unmatched to any gene: 5. Germline lookup yields CDR1 GTSNPN and CDR2 SVGIG (reference sequence). CDR3 size: 14 residues. The CDR3 DNA reads as TGTGCCTGGAATCCGGGACAGGGGGCGTATGGCTACACCTTC. Its protein is CAWNPGQGAYGYTF.

The chain combines TRBV2 with TRBJ2-2; D uncertain. CDR1 and CDR2 from the germline V gene are SNHLY and FYNNEI. V lost 5 bases, J lost 2 bases, and 12 bases lay in between. The CDR3 covers 15 residues. CDR3 nucleotides: TGTGCCAGCAGTCACAATGACCCAAACACCGGGGAGCTGTTTTTT. Translated: CASSHNDPNTGELFF. Complete variable domain (other parts from reference TRBV2 and TRBJ2-2): EPEVTQTPSHQVTQMGQEVILRCVPISNHLYFYWYRQILGQKVEFLVSFYNNEISEKSEIFDDQFSVERPDGSNFTLKIRSTKLEDSAMYFCASSHNDPNTGELFFGEGSRLTVL.

A note on this clone: Other DNA sequences in the same sample also yield this CDR3. The chain has TRBV5-1 and TRBJ1-1, with a weak D call TRBD1 (5 bases). Trimming cost V 3 bases and J 5 bases, with 11 bases left between them. The CDR3 spans 13 residues. CDR1 and CDR2 from the germline V gene are SGHRS and YFSETQ. The chain's CDR3 is CASSSTGGTEAFF. In DNA, the CDR3 is TGCGCCAGCAGCTCCACGGGGGGAACTGAAGCTTTCTTT.

The V and J genes are TRBV19 and TRBJ1-2, with D uncertain. The CDR3 runs 13 residues. V was trimmed by 5 bases and J by 4 bases, leaving 11 bases between them. Germline assignment: CDR1 LNHDA and CDR2 SQIVND (reference sequence). Here the CDR3 reads CASSDGSRYGYTF. The CDR3 DNA is TGTGCCAGTAGTGACGGGAGTCGCTATGGCTACACCTTC.

This chain uses TRBV5-1 with TRBJ2-1; weak D call: TRBD1 (6 bases). Germline lookup yields CDR1 SGHRS and CDR2 YFSETQ. Trimming stripped 7 bases from V and 9 bases from J, with 17 bases between. This CDR3 is built from 13 residues. Here the CDR3 DNA reads TGCGCCAGCGGGCTAGCCCAAGGGGGTGAGCAGTTCTTC. As protein: CASGLAQGGEQFF.

Regarding this clone: This sample includes further DNA sequences coding for the same CDR3. For the CDR3, the DNA is TGTGCCAGCAGTTTACTCGGACAGGGGGGCACTGAAGCTTTCTTT. Its protein product is CASSLLGQGGTEAFF. The V gene is TRBV28, the J gene TRBJ1-1, with 10 bases that match TRBD1. The CDR3 sequence is 15 residues long. Trimming removed 2 bases from V and 4 bases from J; junction bases left unmatched: 4. Germline-derived CDR1 and CDR2 are MDHEN and SYDVKM.

V and J are TRBV6-5 and TRBJ2-7; 7 bases map to TRBD2. CDR1 is MNHEY and CDR2 is SVGAGI in the germline V gene. The CDR3 runs to 16 residues. V was pared by 2 bases and J by 5 bases, with 12 bases of the junction left unmatched. Written as DNA, the CDR3 is TGTGCCAGCAGTTACCCCCCGGGGAGGGGAGGGAACGAGCAGTACTTC. This sequence encodes CASSYPPGRGGNEQYF.

The J gene is TRBJ1-2, the V gene TRBV5-4; maybe TRBD1 (6 bases). V was pared by 1 base and J by 0 bases, with 7 bases between. The CDR3 length is 14 residues. Looked up from germline, CDR1 is SGHNT and CDR2 is YYREEE (reference sequence). CDR3 bases: TGTGCCAGCAGCTTGACAGGGCCTAACTATGGCTACACCTTC. Protein sequence: CASSLTGPNYGYTF.

The gene calls are TRBV18 and TRBJ2-2; D is ambiguous. Germline CDR1 reads KGHSH; CDR2 reads LQKENI. The V end lost 3 bases, the J end lost 3 bases, and 8 bases lay between the germline ends. The CDR3 is made up of 14 amino acids. The CDR3 DNA follows: TGTGCCAGCTCACCCACCTTGGACACCGGGGAGCTGTTTTTT. It specifies CASSPTLDTGELFF. Variable domain in full (rest from reference TRBV18 and TRBJ2-2): NAGVMQNPRHLVRRRGQEARLRCSPMKGHSHVYWYRQLPEEGLKFMVYLQKENIIDESGMPKERFSAEFPKEGPSILRIQQVVRGDSAAYFCASSPTLDTGELFFGEGSRLTVL.

This clone was counted a single time. This chain links TRBV6-5 with TRBJ2-7; possibly TRBD1 or TRBD2 for D (6 bases each). Germline assignment: CDR1 MNHEY and CDR2 SVGAGI. The CDR3 extends over 15 amino acids. The V end lost 6 bases, the J end lost 4 bases, and 19 bases lay between the germline ends. The CDR3 reads CASSTGTAGGYEQYF. The CDR3 DNA reads TGTGCCAGCAGCACAGGGACGGCTGGAGGGTACGAGCAGTACTTC.

A note on this clone: With only one base between it and a far larger clone, this is likely a read error. No conserved phenylalanine or tryptophan ends this CDR3, so it is likely a read error. The genes are TRBV7-2 and TRBJ1-2; D gene ambiguous. This CDR3 has 12 amino acids. Per the germline V gene, CDR1 is SGHTA and CDR2 is FQGNSA. Trimming removed 10 bases at V and 4 bases at J, with 13 bases between. CDR3 in DNA: TGTGCCATAACCGGCAGATCCTATGGCTACACCCTC. This codes for CAITGRSYGYTL.